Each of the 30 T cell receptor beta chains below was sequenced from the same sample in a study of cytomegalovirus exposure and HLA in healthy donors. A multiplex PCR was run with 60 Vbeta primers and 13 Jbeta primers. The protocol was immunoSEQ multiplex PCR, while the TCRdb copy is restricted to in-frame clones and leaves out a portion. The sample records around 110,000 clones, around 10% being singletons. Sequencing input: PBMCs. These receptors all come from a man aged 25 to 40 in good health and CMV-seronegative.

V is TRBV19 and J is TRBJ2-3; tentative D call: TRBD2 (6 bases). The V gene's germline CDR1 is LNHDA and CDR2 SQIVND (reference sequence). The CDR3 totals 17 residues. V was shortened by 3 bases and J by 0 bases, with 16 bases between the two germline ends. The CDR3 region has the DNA TGTGCCAGTAGTATTGTTGGGACTTTCGTTAGCACAGATACGCAGTATTTT. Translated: CASSIVGTFVSTDTQYF.

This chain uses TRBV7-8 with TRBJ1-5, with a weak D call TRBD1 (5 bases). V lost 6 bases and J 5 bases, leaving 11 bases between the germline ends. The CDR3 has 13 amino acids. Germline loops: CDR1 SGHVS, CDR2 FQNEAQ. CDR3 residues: CASRDTPDQPQHF. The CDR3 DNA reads TGTGCCAGCAGGGACACCCCTGATCAGCCCCAGCATTTT.

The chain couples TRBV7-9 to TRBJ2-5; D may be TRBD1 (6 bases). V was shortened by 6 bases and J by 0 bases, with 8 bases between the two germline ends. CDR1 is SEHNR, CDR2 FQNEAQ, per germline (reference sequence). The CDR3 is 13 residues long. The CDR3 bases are TGTGCCAGCAGAGACAGGTACCAAGAGACCCAGTACTTC. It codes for CASRDRYQETQYF. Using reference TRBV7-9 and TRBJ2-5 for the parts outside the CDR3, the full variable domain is DTGVSQNPRHKITKRGQNVTFRCDPISEHNRLYWYRQTLGQGPEFLTYFQNEAQLEKSRLLSDRFSAERPKGSFSTLEIQRTEQGDSAMYLCASRDRYQETQYFGPGTRLLVL.

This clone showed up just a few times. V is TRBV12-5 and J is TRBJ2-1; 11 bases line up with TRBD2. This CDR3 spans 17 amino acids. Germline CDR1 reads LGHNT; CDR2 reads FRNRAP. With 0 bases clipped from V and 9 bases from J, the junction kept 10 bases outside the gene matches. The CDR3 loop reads CASGLVILAGATGEQFF. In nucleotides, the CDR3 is TGTGCTAGTGGTTTGGTAATACTAGCGGGAGCTACCGGTGAGCAGTTCTTC.

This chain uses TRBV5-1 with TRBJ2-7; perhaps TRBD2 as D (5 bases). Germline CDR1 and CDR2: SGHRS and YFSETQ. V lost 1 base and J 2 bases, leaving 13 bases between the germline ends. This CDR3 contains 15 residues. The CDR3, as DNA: TGCGCCAGCAGCTTGTCGGGAAGGGAAGCCTACGAGCAGTACTTC. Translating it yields CASSLSGREAYEQYF.

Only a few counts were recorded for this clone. The chain's CDR3 is CATSRTSGRAAWEQFF. Here the CDR3 DNA reads TGTGCCACCAGCAGAACTAGCGGGAGGGCCGCTTGGGAGCAGTTCTTC. The V gene is TRBV15, the J gene TRBJ2-1; TRBD2 aligns across 13 bases. The germline CDR1 and CDR2 sequences are LNHNV and YYDKDF (reference sequence). The CDR3 length is 16 residues. After removal of 2 bases from V and 10 bases from J, the junction contained 8 bases not matched to a gene.

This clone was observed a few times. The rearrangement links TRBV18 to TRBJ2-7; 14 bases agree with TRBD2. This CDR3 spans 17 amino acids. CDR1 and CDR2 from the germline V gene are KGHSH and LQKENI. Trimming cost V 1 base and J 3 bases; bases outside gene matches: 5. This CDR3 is CASSPRLAGGPFYEQYF. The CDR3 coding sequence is TGTGCCAGCTCACCACGACTAGCGGGAGGGCCTTTCTACGAGCAGTACTTC.

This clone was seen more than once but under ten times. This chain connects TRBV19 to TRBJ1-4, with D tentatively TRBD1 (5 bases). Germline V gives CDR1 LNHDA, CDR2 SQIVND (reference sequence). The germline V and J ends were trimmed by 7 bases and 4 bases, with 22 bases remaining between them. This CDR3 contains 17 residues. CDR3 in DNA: TGTGCCAGTATCCAACGGGCGGACATCGACTTTAATGAAAAACTGTTTTTT. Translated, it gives CASIQRADIDFNEKLFF.

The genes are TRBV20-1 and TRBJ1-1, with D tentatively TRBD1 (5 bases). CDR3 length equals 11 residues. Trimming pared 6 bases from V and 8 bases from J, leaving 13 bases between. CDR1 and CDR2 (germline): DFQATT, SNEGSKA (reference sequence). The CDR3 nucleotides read TGCAGTGCGGGGGACTGGAACGAAGCTTTCTTT. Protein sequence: CSAGDWNEAFF.

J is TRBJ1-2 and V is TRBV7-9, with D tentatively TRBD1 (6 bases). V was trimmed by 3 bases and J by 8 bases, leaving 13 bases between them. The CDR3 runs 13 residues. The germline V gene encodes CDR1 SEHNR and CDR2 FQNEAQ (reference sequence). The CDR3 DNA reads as TGTGCCAGCAGCTTGGGACAATCTTCGGGCTACACCTTC. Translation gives CASSLGQSSGYTF.

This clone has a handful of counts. The DNA for the CDR3 is TGTGCCAGCAGTTTAGCCAACCCAGGGACCCAGTACTTC. This encodes CASSLANPGTQYF. V and J are TRBV28 and TRBJ2-5; D remains ambiguous. Per germline, CDR1 MDHEN and CDR2 SYDVKM. This CDR3 is built from 13 residues. The ends were cut back, 2 bases at V and 7 bases at J, with 11 bases in the middle.

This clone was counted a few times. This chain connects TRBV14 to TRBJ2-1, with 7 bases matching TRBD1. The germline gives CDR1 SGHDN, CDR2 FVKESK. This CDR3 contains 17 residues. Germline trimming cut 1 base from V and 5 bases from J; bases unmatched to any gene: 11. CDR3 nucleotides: TGTGCCAGCAGCCAAGTGTCTACCGGGACAGCTAACAATGAGCAGTTCTTC. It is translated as CASSQVSTGTANNEQFF.

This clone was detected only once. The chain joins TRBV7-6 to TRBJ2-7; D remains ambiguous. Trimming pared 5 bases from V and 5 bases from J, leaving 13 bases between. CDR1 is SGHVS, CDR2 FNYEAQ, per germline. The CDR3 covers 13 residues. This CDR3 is CASSPGSVHEQYF. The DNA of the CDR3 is TGTGCCAGCAGCCCCGGGTCGGTCCACGAGCAGTACTTC.

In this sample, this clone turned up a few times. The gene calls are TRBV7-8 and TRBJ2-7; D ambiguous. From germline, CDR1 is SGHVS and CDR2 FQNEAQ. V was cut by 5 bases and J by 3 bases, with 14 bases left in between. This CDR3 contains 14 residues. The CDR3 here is CASSLKSSLYEQYF. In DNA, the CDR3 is TGTGCCAGCAGCCTAAAGTCGAGCCTCTACGAGCAGTACTTC.

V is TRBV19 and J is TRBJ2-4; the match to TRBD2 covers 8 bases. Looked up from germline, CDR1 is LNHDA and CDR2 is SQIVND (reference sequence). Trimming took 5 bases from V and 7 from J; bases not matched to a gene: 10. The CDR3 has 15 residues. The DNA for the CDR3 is TGTGCCAGTAGTCCTAACTCGGGGGGGGCGAACATTCAGTACTTC. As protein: CASSPNSGGANIQYF.

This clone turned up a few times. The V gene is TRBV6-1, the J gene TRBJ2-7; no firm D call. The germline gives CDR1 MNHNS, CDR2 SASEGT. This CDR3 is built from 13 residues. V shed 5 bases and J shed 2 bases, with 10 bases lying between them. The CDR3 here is CASSIGGPYEQYF. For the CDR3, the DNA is TGTGCCAGCAGTATTGGCGGCCCCTACGAGCAGTACTTC.

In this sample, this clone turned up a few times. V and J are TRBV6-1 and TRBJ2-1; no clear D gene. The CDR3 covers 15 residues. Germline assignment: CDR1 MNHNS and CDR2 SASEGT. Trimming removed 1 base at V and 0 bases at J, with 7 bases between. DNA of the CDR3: TGTGCCAGCAGTGAAGTACTTGACTCCTACAATGAGCAGTTCTTC. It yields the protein CASSEVLDSYNEQFF.

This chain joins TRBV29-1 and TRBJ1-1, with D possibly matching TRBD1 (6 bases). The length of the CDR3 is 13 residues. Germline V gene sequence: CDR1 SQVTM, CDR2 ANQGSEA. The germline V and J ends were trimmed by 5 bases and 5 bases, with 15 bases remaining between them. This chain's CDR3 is CSVNRARGTEAFF. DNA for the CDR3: TGCAGCGTTAACAGGGCTCGAGGGACTGAAGCTTTCTTT. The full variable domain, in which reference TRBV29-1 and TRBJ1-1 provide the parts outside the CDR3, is SAVISQKPSRDICQRGTSLTIQCQVDSQVTMMFWYRQQPGQSLTLIATANQGSEATYESGFVIDKFPISRPNLTFSTLTVSNMSPEDSSIYLCSVNRARGTEAFFGQGTRLTVV.

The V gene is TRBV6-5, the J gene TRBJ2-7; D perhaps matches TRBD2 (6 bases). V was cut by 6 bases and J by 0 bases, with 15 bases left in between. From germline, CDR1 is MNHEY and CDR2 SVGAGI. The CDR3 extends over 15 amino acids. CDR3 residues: CASSTGAPSSYEQYF. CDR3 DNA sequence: TGTGCCAGCAGCACGGGAGCACCGAGCTCCTACGAGCAGTACTTC.

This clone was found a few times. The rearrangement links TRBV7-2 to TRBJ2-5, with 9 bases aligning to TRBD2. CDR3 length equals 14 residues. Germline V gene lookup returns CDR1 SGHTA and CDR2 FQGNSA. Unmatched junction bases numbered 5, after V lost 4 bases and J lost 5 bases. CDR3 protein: CASSSSGGRETQYF. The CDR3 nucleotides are TGTGCCAGCAGCTCCAGCGGGGGGAGGGAGACCCAGTACTTC.

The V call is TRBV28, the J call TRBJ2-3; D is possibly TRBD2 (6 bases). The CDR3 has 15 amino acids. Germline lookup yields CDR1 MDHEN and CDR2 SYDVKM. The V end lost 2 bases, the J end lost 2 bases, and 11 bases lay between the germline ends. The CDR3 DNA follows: TGTGCCAGCAGTTTAGCGGGGCTAAACACAGATACGCAGTATTTT. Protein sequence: CASSLAGLNTDTQYF. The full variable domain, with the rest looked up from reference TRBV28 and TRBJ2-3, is DVKVTQSSRYLVKRTGEKVFLECVQDMDHENMFWYRQDPGLGLRLIYFSYDVKMKEKGDIPEGYSVSREKKERFSLILESASTNQTSMYLCASSLAGLNTDTQYFGPGTRLTVL.

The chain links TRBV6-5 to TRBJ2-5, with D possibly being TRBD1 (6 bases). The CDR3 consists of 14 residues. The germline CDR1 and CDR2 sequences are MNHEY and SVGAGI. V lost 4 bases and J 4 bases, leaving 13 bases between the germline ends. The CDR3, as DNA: TGTGCCAGCAGTTCCTCGACAGGAGGAGAGACCCAGTACTTC. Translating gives CASSSSTGGETQYF.

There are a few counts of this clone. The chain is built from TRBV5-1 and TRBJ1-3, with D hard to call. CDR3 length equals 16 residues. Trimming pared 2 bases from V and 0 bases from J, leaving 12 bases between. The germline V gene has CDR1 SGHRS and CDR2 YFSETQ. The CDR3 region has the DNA TGCGCCAGCAGCTTTGAGGGCCTAATCTCTGGAAACACCATATATTTT. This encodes CASSFEGLISGNTIYF.

In nucleotides, the CDR3 is TGTGCCTGGAGTGCCGACAGGGGGAAGGGCACTGAAGCTTTCTTT. Its translation is CAWSADRGKGTEAFF. The V gene is TRBV30, the J gene TRBJ1-1, with 9 positions matching TRBD1. This CDR3 comprises 15 residues. With 1 base clipped from V and 4 bases from J, the junction kept 7 bases outside the gene matches. From germline, CDR1 is GTSNPN and CDR2 SVGIG (reference sequence).

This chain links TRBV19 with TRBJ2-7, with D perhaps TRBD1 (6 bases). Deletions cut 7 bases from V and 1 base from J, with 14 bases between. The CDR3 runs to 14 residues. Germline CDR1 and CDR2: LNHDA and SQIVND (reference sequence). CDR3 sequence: CASTPTGLSYEQYF. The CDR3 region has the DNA TGTGCCAGTACCCCGACAGGATTATCCTACGAGCAGTACTTC.

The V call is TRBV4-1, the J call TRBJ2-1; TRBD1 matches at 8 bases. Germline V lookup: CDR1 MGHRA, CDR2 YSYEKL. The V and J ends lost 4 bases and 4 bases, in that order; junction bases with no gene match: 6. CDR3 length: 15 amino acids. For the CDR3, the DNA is TGCGCCAGCAGCCCGGCGGGGACAGGTTACAATGAGCAGTTCTTC. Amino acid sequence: CASSPAGTGYNEQFF.

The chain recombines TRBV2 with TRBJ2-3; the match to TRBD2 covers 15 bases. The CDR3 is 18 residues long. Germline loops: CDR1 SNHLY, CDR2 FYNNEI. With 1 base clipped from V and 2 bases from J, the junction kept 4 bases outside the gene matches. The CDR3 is CASSEVGLAGGLTDTQYF. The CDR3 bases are TGTGCCAGCAGTGAAGTGGGACTAGCGGGAGGACTCACAGATACGCAGTATTTT.

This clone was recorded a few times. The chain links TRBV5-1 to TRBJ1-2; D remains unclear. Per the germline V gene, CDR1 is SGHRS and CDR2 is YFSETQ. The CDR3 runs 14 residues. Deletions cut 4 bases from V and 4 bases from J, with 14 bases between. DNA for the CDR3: TGCGCCAGCAGCGTCGGGGAAAAAGCCTATGGCTACACCTTC. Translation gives CASSVGEKAYGYTF.

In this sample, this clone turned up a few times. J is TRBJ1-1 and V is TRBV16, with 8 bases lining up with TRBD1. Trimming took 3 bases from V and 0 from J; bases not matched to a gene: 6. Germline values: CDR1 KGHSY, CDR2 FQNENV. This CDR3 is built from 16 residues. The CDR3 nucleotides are TGTGCCAGCAGCCACCCAGGGGGCTCAATGAACACTGAAGCTTTCTTT. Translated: CASSHPGGSMNTEAFF. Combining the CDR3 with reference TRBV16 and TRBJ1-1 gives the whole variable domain GEEVAQTPKHLVRGEGQKAKLYCAPIKGHSYVFWYQQVLKNEFKFLISFQNENVFDETGMPKERFSAKCLPNSPCSLEIQATKLEDSAVYFCASSHPGGSMNTEAFFGQGTRLTVV.

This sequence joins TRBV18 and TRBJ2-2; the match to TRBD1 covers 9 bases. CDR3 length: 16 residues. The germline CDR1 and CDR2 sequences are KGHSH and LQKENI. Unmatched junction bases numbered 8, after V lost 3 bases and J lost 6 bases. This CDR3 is CASSPSGQGLSGELFF. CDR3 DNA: TGTGCCAGCTCACCCTCGGGACAGGGCTTATCCGGGGAGCTGTTTTTT.